This T cell receptor (beta chain) is from a study of T-cell reconstitution after alpha-beta-depleted transplantation in children. Study observations and caveats: Alpha-beta T cells about two months after transplant reportedly derived from several hundred expanded graft clones. T-cell counts and diversity were attributed mostly to newly produced T cells one year after transplant.

Unique molecular identifiers tagged the TCRbeta library. TCRdb ran MiXCR on the PCR reads and lists one entry per CDR3 protein. Of hundreds of thousands of distinct CDR3 sequences in the sample, 10% to 15% were seen once. This clonotype was counted a single time. Its antigen is not known. Possible read error: a much larger clone is one base away. There are 13 residues in the CDR3. Germline V lookup: CDR1 MNHEY, CDR2 SVGAGI. The receptor was derived from a male patient younger than 18 who had a stem cell transplant for acute myeloid leukemia, so the T cells may come from the graft donor. The sample consisted of PBMCs, mostly from graft donor cells, taken 360 days after TCRalphabeta/CD19-depleted stem cell transplant. V usage is TRBV6-5 and J usage is TRBJ2-5, with D hard to call. CDR3 sequence: CASSYNPIETLYF. The CDR3 DNA is TGTGCCAGCAGTTATAACCCGATAGAGACCCTGTACTTC.